This T cell receptor beta chain originates from a study of T cell responses to AZD1222 COVID-19 vaccine. Data came from immunoSEQ multiplex PCR; TCRdb stores just in-frame clones and leaves some out. The table lists about 120,000 clones, approximately 90% of them singletons. Trimming left V 2 bases short and J 13 bases short, with 20 bases between. The germline gives CDR1 MNHEY, CDR2 SVGEGT. The CDR3 covers 15 residues. Sequenced here: peripheral blood, sampled on day 0 of AZD1222 vaccination. The sequence derives from an adult in good health. The chain links TRBV6-2 or TRBV6-3 to TRBJ2-2, with a possible D match to TRBD1 (6 bases). This chain's CDR3 is CASSYGFGQPRGLFF. The CDR3 DNA sequence: TGTGCCAGCAGTTACGGCTTCGGACAGCCCCGGGGGCTGTTTTTT.